This T cell receptor beta chain was identified in a study of cytomegalovirus exposure and HLA in healthy donors. Study-wide background: Early released data had around 88 million unique TCRs, all coming from HLA-typed donors. General study points: Three CMV-associated chains proved CMV antigen-specific in vitro. About 87% or about 30% of the time was how often most TCR beta V segments were productive, according to an earlier analysis.

This clone was picked up a small number of times. Its antigen is unidentified. It was with 60 Vbeta and 13 Jbeta primers that the PCR ran. Here immunoSEQ multiplex PCR was the method, and the copy in TCRdb shows in-frame clones only, minus some. The repertoire holds approximately 70,000 clones, with around 77% as singletons. The CDR3 consists of 17 residues. The V gene end was trimmed by 3 bases and the J gene end by 0 bases; junction bases not matched to a gene: 2. Germline V gives CDR1 SGHTA, CDR2 FQGNSA. Source material: PBMCs. This sequence was found in a man aged 50 or older in good health and CMV-seronegative. The chain recombines TRBV7-2 with TRBJ2-2, with TRBD2 matching over 12 bases. The CDR3 nucleotides are TGTGCCAGCAGCTTGACTAGCGGGGGCCCGAACACCGGGGAGCTGTTTTTT. Its protein is CASSLTSGGPNTGELFF.